These 7 T cell receptor beta chains were all obtained from the same sample, sequenced in a study of T cell responses to AZD1222 COVID-19 vaccine. Clones were read by immunoSEQ multiplex PCR, and TCRdb kept only the in-frame ones, dropping some. The sample contains about 180,000 clones, around 90% of which appear only once. Source: peripheral blood, taken 28 days after the second AZD1222 dose. The receptor set was obtained from an adult who received the AZD1222 COVID-19 vaccine.

This clone was counted between two and nine times. This chain joins TRBV6-5 and TRBJ1-5; D is possibly TRBD1 (6 bases). CDR1 and CDR2 from the germline V gene are MNHEY and SVGAGI. The CDR3 contains 14 residues. Trimming removed 5 bases at V and 3 bases at J, with 11 bases between. CDR3 DNA sequence: TGTGCCAGCAGTCGCAACAGGGACAATCAGCCCCAGCATTTT. It specifies CASSRNRDNQPQHF.

Here the CDR3 reads CASSQDYSGTGLSYEQYF. The DNA of the CDR3 is TGCGCCAGCAGCCAAGATTACTCCGGGACAGGGTTGTCCTACGAGCAGTACTTC. The V call is TRBV4-1, the J call TRBJ2-7; TRBD1 matches 9 bases. Germline trimming cut 0 bases from V and 1 base from J; bases unmatched to any gene: 10. CDR3 size: 18 residues. Germline lookup yields CDR1 MGHRA and CDR2 YSYEKL.

This chain uses TRBV10-3 with TRBJ1-4, with 10 bases fitting TRBD1. V lost 8 bases and J lost 8; bases outside the gene matches: 5. CDR3 length: 13 residues. CDR1 is ENHRY, CDR2 SYGVKD, per germline. CDR3 amino acids: CAIGGQGNEKLFF. CDR3 nucleotides: TGTGCCATCGGGGGACAGGGGAACGAAAAACTGTTTTTT.

V usage is TRBV5-1 and J usage is TRBJ1-1; 12 bases align to TRBD1. V lost 1 base to trimming and J lost 2 bases; unmatched junction nucleotides: 12. CDR1 and CDR2 from the germline V gene are SGHRS and YFSETQ. The CDR3 is made up of 19 amino acids. CDR3 nucleotides: TGCGCCAGCAGCTTGTGGGGACAGGGGGCGTCACACGGCAACACTGAAGCTTTCTTT. As protein: CASSLWGQGASHGNTEAFF. The full variable domain, completed using reference TRBV5-1 and TRBJ1-1, is KAGVTQTPRYLIKTRGQQVTLSCSPISGHRSVSWYQQTPGQGLQFLFEYFSETQRNKGNFPGRFSGRQFSNSRSEMNVSTLELGDSALYLCASSLWGQGASHGNTEAFFGQGTRLTVV.

The CDR3 spells CAPAKGQSTLALHF. The CDR3 coding sequence is TGTGCTCCAGCCAAGGGACAGAGTACCCTAGCCCTCCACTTT. This chain joins TRBV6-5 and TRBJ1-6, with TRBD1 identical over 7 bases. The V gene's germline CDR1 is MNHEY and CDR2 SVGAGI. This CDR3 is built from 14 residues.

The chain links TRBV9 to TRBJ2-5, with D perhaps matching TRBD2 (6 bases). The CDR3 loop spans 13 amino acids. CDR1 is SGDLS and CDR2 is YYNGEE in the germline V gene. Between the trimmed V and J ends, which lost 4 bases and 1 base, there was a span of 8 bases. CDR3 nucleotides: TGTGCCAGCAGCCGGGACTTCCAAGAGACCCAGTACTTC. As protein: CASSRDFQETQYF.

The V and J genes are TRBV19 and TRBJ2-7; possibly TRBD1 or TRBD2 for D (7 bases each). This CDR3 spans 16 amino acids. CDR1 LNHDA and CDR2 SQIVND come from the germline V gene (reference sequence). Trimming removed 7 bases from V and 1 base from J, with 20 bases in between. CDR3 coding DNA: TGTGCCAGTACCAATAGCCCCCAGGGGGGGTCCTACGAGCAGTACTTC. Translation gives CASTNSPQGGSYEQYF.